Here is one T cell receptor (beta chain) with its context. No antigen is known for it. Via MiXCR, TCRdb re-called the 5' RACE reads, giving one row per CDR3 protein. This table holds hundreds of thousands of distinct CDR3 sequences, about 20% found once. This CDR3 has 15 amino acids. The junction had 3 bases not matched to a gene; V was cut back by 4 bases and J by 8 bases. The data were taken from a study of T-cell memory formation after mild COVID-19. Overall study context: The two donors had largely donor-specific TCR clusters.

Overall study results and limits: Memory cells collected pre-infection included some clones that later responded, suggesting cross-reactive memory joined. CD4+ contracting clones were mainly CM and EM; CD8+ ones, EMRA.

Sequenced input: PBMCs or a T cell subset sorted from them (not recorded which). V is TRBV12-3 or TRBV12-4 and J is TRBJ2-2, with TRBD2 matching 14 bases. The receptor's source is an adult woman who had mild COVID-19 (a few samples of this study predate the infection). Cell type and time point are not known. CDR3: CASSSGLAGEGELFF. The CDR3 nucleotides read TGTGCCAGCAGTTCGGGACTAGCGGGAGAGGGGGAGCTGTTTTTT.